This section outlines one T cell receptor beta chain sequence together with its context. Its antigen specificity is not known. Base quality data are lacking; no much larger clone is found one base away. The record originates from a study of blood T cell repertoires in COVID-19 (dated by TCRdb to 2019 to 2021). As for the study more broadly: Samples covering the acute and convalescent phases of COVID-19 were provided by collaborators in the United States, Italy and Spain. Samples came from the ongoing ImmuneRACE study (first 160 participants) plus 1,254 subjects from 6 global collaborators. The repertoires were made available in a free public database intended to serve as a resource for research on the immune response to SARS-CoV-2. Where available, HLA class I and class II types were taken from metadata supplied by the sample provider and were not determined by assay-based typing. Subjects who had been exposed to COVID-19, were actively infected with it, or had recovered from it provided the deeply sampled blood TCRbeta repertoires that made up the dataset. The prospective study material was composed of cDNA or gDNA derived from T cells, B-cell-depleted T cells, or PBMCs. The sample metadata nearly always contained a de-identified subject ID, COVID-19 status, age in years and sex.

As encoded in the germline V gene (reference sequence), CDR1 is SGHNT while CDR2 is YYREEE. V is cut back by 3 bases and J by 13 bases, with 7 bases in the junction unmatched. Including cysteine and phenylalanine, the CDR3 has 14 amino acids. This entry keeps only the CDR3 DNA: 42 bases, framed from base 1. Participants in the prospective study were aged roughly 18 to 100 years, lived in 20 to 25 United States geographic areas, and enrolled through a virtual design. In the prospective study, cohorts were assigned on the basis of participant-reported clinical history obtained from a screening survey and a study questionnaire. Recovered participants in ImmuneRACE Cohort 3 were defined by two consecutive negative NP/OP PCR tests, clearance by a healthcare professional, or resolution of symptoms. Mobile phlebotomists in the prospective study collected whole blood, serum and a nasopharyngeal or oropharyngeal swab from every participant. Over a roughly 2-month period, participants in the prospective study had the option of providing additional blood draws and questionnaires. Blood samples from the prospective study were shipped frozen or at room temperature prior to DNA extraction.

TCRbeta CDR3 regions were amplified from genomic DNA by means of the immunoSEQ Assay, a bias-controlled multiplex PCR. The study's processing was this. Within the assay, amplification of reference gene primers was used to estimate how many nucleated cells each sample contained. To quantify the absolute abundance of each unique TCRbeta CDR3 rearrangement, sequence reads were collapsed and filtered. Productive Simpson clonality was computed per sample as the square root of Simpson's diversity index over productive rearrangements. Entries here come from immuneACCESS through TCRdb and include only in-frame sequences with V and J called. Some clones fail to appear in such tables; in the studies checked, an unresolved V gene covers under half of the shortfall, and the cause of the remainder is unknown. The V and J calls and the clone size are those of that table, but D and trimming were determined from the DNA. This sample comprises 300,000 to 400,000 clones, 90% of them detected only once. The ten top clones hold 2% to 3% of the sample.

General study outcomes and caveats: The quantity of clinical and demographic metadata differed by source and by participant and was supplied without curation.

The rearranged chain carries TRBV5-4 and TRBJ1-6; TRBD1 agrees with 10 junctional bases. The receptor comes from a man aged 55 to 69 who had recovered from COVID-19. The sample comprised PBMCs or T cells enriched from blood (not recorded which). The CDR3 reads as follows: CASSSRQGARPLHF. The nucleotide sequence reads as follows: TGTGCCAGCAGCTCAAGACAGGGGGCGCGGCCCCTCCACTTT. Here the CDR3 is joined to the reference TRBV5-4 and TRBJ1-6 genes, and the full variable domain is: ETGVTQSPTHLIKTRGQQVTLRCSSQSGHNTVSWYQQALGQGPQFIFQYYREEENGRGNFPPRFSGLQFPNYSSELNVNALELDDSALYLCASSSRQGARPLHFGNGTRLTVT.